This TCR beta chain emerged from a study of blood T cell repertoires in COVID-19. Across the study: There were acute and convalescent COVID-19 samples, and they came from the United States, Italy and Spain. PBMCs, B-cell-depleted T cells, or T cells provided the cDNA or gDNA that made up the material.

Per the study methods: Estimation of nucleated cell counts was performed using reference gene primer amplification. TCRdb keeps only in-frame clones here, not all; method: immunoSEQ multiplex PCR. That table supplies the V and J calls and clone size; D and trimming were determined from the DNA. This sample has 62,000 or so clones, with 65% to 90% found just once. The germline gives CDR1 SGHAT, CDR2 FQNNGV. This CDR3 contains 17 residues. Trimming took off 5 bases at V and 0 bases at J, with 19 bases between the two ends. Sequencing was done on a sample of peripheral blood. The genes are TRBV11-2 and TRBJ1-1, with no clear D. The receptor's source is a woman between 55 and 75 years old with acute or convalescent COVID-19. The CDR3 region is CASSRVRLLPLNTEAFF. In DNA form, the CDR3 reads TGTGCCAGCAGCCGAGTCAGGCTCCTCCCTTTGAACACTGAAGCTTTCTTT.